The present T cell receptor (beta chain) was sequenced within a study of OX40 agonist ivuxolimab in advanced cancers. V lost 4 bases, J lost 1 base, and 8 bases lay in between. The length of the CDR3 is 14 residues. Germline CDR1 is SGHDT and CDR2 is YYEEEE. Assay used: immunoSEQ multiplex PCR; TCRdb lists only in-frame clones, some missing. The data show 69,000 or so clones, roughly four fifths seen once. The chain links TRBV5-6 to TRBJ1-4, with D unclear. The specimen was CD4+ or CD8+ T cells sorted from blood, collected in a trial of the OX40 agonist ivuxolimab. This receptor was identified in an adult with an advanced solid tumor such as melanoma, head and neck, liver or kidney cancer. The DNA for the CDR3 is TGTGCCAGCAGCCTGTCAGTAACTAATGAAAAACTGTTTTTT. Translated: CASSLSVTNEKLFF.